This record concerns one T cell receptor beta chain sequence. Its specificity is not known. In the United States, treatment was given to all participants with HIV. Samples were assayed with immunoSEQ v3.0 at survey level. The repertoire was sequenced with immunoSEQ multiplex PCR; TCRdb's copy has only in-frame clones and lacks some. There are around 43,000 clones in the sample; less than 95% occur only once, and roughly 2.1% lies in the top ten. This CDR3 comprises 12 residues. Germline lookup yields CDR1 SQVTM and CDR2 ANQGSEA. Deletions cut 4 bases from V and 4 bases from J, with 10 bases between. The sample belongs to a study of long-term antiretroviral therapy in people with HIV. General study findings and limits: Comparison with controls showed narrower CDR3 length ranges in HIV repertoires. Viral resistance, ART adherence and therapy changes all lacked available data. Clones that had undergone expansion before ART prevailed in the repertoire throughout all time points.

The chain joins TRBV29-1 to TRBJ1-2; D remains ambiguous. The sequence derives from a man aged 25-45 years with HIV. The source was unsorted PBMCs, collected roughly 9.4 years after starting antiretroviral therapy. The CDR3 here is CSVGADGYGYTF. The CDR3 coding sequence is TGCAGCGTTGGGGCGGATGGCTATGGCTACACCTTC.